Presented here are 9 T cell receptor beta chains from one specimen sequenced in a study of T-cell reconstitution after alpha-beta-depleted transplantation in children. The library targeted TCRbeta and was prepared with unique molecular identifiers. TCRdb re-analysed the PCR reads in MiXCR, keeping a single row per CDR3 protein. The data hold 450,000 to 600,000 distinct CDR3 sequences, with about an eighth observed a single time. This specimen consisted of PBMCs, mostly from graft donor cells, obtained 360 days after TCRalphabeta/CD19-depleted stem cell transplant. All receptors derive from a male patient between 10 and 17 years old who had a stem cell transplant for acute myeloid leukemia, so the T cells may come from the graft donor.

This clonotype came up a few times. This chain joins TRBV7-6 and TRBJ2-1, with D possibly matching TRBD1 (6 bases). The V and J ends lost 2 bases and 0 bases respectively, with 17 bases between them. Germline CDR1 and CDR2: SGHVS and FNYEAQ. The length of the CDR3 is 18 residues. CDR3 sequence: CASSLLGKQGFSYNEQFF. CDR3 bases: TGTGCCAGCAGCTTACTCGGGAAACAGGGATTCTCCTACAATGAGCAGTTCTTC.

The CDR3 loop reads CASSLAGDSRGGETQYF. The CDR3 nucleotides read TGCGCCAGCAGCTTGGCTGGGGACAGTCGTGGGGGAGAGACCCAGTACTTC. This rearrangement joins TRBV5-1 to TRBJ2-5; 7 bases line up with TRBD1. CDR3 size: 17 residues. V shed 0 bases, J shed 4 bases, and the junction held 12 bases outside the gene matches. CDR1 and CDR2 from the germline V gene are SGHRS and YFSETQ.

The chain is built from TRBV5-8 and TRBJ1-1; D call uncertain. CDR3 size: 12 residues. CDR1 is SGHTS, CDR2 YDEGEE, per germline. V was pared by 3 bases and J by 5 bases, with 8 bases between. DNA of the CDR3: TGTGCCAGCAGCTGGACCGTAACTGAAGCTTTCTTT. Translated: CASSWTVTEAFF.

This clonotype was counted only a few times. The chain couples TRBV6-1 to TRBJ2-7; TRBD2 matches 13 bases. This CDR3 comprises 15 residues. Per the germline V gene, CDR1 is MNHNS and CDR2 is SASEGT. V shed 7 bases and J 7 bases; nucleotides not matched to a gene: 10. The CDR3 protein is CASTRGLAGDGEQYF. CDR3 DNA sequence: TGTGCCAGCACAAGAGGACTAGCGGGAGACGGAGAGCAGTACTTC.

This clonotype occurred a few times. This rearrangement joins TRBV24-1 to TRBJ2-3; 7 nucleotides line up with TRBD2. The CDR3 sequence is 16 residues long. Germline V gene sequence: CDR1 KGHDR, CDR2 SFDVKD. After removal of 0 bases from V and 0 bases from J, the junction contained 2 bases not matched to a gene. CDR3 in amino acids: CATSDLKLASTDTQYF. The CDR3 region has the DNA TGTGCCACCAGTGATTTGAAACTAGCGAGCACAGATACGCAGTATTTT.

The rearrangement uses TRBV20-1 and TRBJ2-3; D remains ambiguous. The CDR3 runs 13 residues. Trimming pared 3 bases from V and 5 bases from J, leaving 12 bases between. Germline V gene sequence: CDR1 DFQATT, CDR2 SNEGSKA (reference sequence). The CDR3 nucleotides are TGCAGTGCTAGGCGTGGCTCCGTAGATACGCAGTATTTT. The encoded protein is CSARRGSVDTQYF.

CDR3 sequence reads: CSATRLAGDRETQYF. The CDR3 DNA is TGCAGTGCTACTAGACTAGCGGGAGATCGGGAGACCCAGTACTTC. This chain joins TRBV20-1 and TRBJ2-5; TRBD2 matches at 12 bases. The CDR3 is made up of 15 amino acids. V gave up 4 bases and J gave up 5 bases; unmatched junction bases: 8. Germline lookup yields CDR1 DFQATT and CDR2 SNEGSKA (reference sequence).

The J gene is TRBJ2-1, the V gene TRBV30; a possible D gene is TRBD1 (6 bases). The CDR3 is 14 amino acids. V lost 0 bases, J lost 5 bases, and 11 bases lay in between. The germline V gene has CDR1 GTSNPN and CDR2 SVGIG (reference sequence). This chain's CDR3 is CAWSVGGPNNEQFF. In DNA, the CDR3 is TGTGCCTGGAGTGTAGGGGGACCAAACAATGAGCAGTTCTTC. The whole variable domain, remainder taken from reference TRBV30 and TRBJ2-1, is SQTIHQWPATLVQPVGSPLSLECTVEGTSNPNLYWYRQAAGRGLQLLFYSVGIGQISSEVPQNLSASRPQDRQFILSSKKLLLSDSGFYLCAWSVGGPNNEQFFGPGTRLTVL.

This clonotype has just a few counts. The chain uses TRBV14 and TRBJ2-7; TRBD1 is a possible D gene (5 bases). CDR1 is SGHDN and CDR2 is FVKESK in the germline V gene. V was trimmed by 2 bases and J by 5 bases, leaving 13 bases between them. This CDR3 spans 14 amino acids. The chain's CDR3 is CASSQLQGKNEQYF. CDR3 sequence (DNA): TGTGCCAGCAGCCAATTGCAGGGTAAGAACGAGCAGTACTTC.